Included here is one T cell receptor beta chain sequence, with context. In Seattle, patients joined the study during active infection and were tracked longitudinally. In the study's own analysis: Cell counts per sample came from amplifying reference gene primers. Sequenced by immunoSEQ multiplex PCR; TCRdb stores in-frame clones only, minus some. D and trimming were read from the DNA, whereas the V and J calls and clone size are those reported in that table. The top ten hold 6.5% to 9.5% of the sample, which has 230,000 or so clones, roughly four fifths seen once. The germline V and J ends were trimmed by 7 bases and 1 base, with 10 bases remaining between them. The CDR3 loop spans 13 amino acids. Germline-derived CDR1 and CDR2 are SGHTA and FQGNSA. This sample is part of a study of blood T cell repertoires in COVID-19. About the study: Specimens from acute and convalescent COVID-19 originated in the United States, Italy and Spain.

The V and J genes are TRBV7-2 and TRBJ1-1; D remains unclear. Sequenced sample: peripheral blood. The sequence derives from a woman aged 80 or over with COVID-19, enrolled during active disease. DNA of the CDR3: TGTGCCAGCAAACCACTTCGGAACACTGAAGCTTTCTTT. Protein product: CASKPLRNTEAFF.